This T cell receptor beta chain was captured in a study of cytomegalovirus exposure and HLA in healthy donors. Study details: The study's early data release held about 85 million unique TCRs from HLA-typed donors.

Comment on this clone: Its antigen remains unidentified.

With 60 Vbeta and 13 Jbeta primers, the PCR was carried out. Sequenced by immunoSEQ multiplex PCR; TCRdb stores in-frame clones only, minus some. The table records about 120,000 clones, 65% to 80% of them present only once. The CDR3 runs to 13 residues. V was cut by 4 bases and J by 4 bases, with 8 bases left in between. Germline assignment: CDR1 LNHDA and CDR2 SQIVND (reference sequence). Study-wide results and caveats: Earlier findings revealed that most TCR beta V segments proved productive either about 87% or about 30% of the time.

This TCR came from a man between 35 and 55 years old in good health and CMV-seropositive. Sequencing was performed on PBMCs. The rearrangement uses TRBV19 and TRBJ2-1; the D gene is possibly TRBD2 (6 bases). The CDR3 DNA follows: TGTGCCAGTAGTAGGGGAGGATACAATGAGCAGTTCTTC. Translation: CASSRGGYNEQFF.